Below, 13 T cell receptor beta chains from the same sample are listed, as sequenced in a study of CXCR3-negative and CXCR3-positive naive CD8 T cells. These receptors lack a known antigen. UMI-labeled TRB cDNA libraries were prepared by 5' RACE. TCRdb derives one entry per CDR3 protein from the 5' RACE reads, leaving out DNA. The sample has 80,000 to 100,000 distinct CDR3 sequences. Study outcomes and limitations: Naive cells with CXCR3 showed TRB CDR3s that were more hydrophobic than those in CXCR3-negative naive cells.

The sequenced material came from naive CXCR3+ CD8+ T cells from blood. Sample subset: CD45RO-CCR7+CD27+CD95- naive CD8+ T cells expressing CXCR3 (TNR3+). These TCRs come from a human donor in good health. Some clones in this sample may be carry-over from other donors' samples.

The chain combines TRBV2 with TRBJ2-5; TCRdb reports TRBD1, a call that lacks DNA to check it against. The germline CDR1 and CDR2 sequences are SNHLY and FYNNEI. This CDR3 spans 15 amino acids. CDR3 amino acids: CASTPGTAYQETQYF.

The J gene is TRBJ1-2, the V gene TRBV7-2; no DNA is available, so the TRBD1 call from TCRdb remains unchecked. CDR3 length: 13 residues. Germline CDR1 SGHTA, CDR2 FQGNSA. The CDR3 reads CASSLAGTDGYTF.

The V and J genes are TRBV6-6 and TRBJ1-5; TCRdb indicates TRBD1, and absent DNA this call remains unverified. Germline loops: CDR1 MNHNY, CDR2 SVGAGI (reference sequence). The length of the CDR3 is 11 residues. The CDR3 region is CASGGAGLLHF.

The chain combines TRBV27 with TRBJ1-2. This CDR3 is 16 amino acids long. Germline values: CDR1 MNHEY, CDR2 SMNVEV (reference sequence). The CDR3 region is CASSRVGPKTVYGYTF.

This chain connects TRBV11-2 to TRBJ2-3; TCRdb returns TRBD2, unconfirmable since there is no DNA. This CDR3 is 19 amino acids long. In germline, CDR1 is SGHAT, CDR2 FQNNGV. CDR3 sequence reads: CASSSTSGGGNLHQDTQYF. Using reference TRBV11-2 and TRBJ2-3 for the parts outside the CDR3, the full variable domain is EAGVAQSPRYKIIEKRQSVAFWCNPISGHATLYWYQQILGQGPKLLIQFQNNGVVDDSQLPKDRFSAERLKGVDSTLKIQPAKLEDSAVYLCASSSTSGGGNLHQDTQYFGPGTRLTVL.

CDR3 loop: CASTIIGENEQYF. The rearrangement uses TRBV5-1 and TRBJ2-7; absent DNA, TCRdb's TRBD2 call cannot be checked. The CDR3 has 13 amino acids. Germline V gene data show CDR1 as SGHRS and CDR2 as YFSETQ.

V is TRBV5-1 and J is TRBJ2-7; TCRdb's assignment of TRBD2 cannot be checked, as there is no DNA. CDR1 and CDR2 from the germline V gene are SGHRS and YFSETQ. The CDR3 totals 13 residues. CDR3 loop: CASSPLDVYEQYF.

The chain carries TRBV20-1 and TRBJ2-7; TCRdb selects TRBD2, and the lack of DNA leaves this call unchecked. This CDR3 has 15 residues. Germline CDR1 reads DFQATT; CDR2 reads SNEGSKA (reference sequence). CDR3 sequence: CSARDLVQGGYEQYF.

The V call is TRBV29-1, the J call TRBJ2-3; TCRdb's assignment of TRBD1 cannot be checked, as there is no DNA. The V gene's germline CDR1 is SQVTM and CDR2 ANQGSEA. This CDR3 is built from 13 residues. The CDR3 is CSVERGGGDTQYF.

V usage is TRBV30 and J usage is TRBJ1-1; TCRdb indicates TRBD1, and absent DNA this call remains unverified. CDR3 length: 13 amino acids. Germline lookup yields CDR1 GTSNPN and CDR2 SVGIG (reference sequence). The CDR3 sequence is CAWSAPGITEAFF.

The genes are TRBV29-1 and TRBJ2-1. Germline CDR1 SQVTM, CDR2 ANQGSEA. This CDR3 is built from 14 residues. The CDR3 loop is CSVEDRIINNEQFF.

V usage is TRBV7-9 and J usage is TRBJ2-1; the D gene TCRdb calls, TRBD2, cannot be checked with no DNA. The germline V gene encodes CDR1 SEHNR and CDR2 FQNEAQ (reference sequence). The length of the CDR3 is 15 residues. The CDR3: CASSPASGGAYEQFF.

The rearrangement joins TRBV28 to TRBJ2-6. Looked up from germline, CDR1 is MDHEN and CDR2 is SYDVKM. This CDR3 region has 15 residues. CDR3 sequence reads: CATDGAPLGANVLTF.